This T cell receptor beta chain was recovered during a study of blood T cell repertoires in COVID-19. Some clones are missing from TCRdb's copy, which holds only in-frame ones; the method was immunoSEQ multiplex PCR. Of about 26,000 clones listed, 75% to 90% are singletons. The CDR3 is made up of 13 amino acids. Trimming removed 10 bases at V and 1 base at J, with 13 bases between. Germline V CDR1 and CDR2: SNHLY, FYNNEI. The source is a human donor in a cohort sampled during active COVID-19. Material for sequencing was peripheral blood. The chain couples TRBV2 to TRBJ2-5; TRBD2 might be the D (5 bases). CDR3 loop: CAKSGKTQETQYF. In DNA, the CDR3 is TGTGCCAAGTCGGGGAAAACCCAAGAGACCCAGTACTTC.